This T cell receptor beta chain was identified in a study of T cells in Graves' hyperthyroidism and ophthalmopathy. This clonotype was recorded a few times. CDR3 length equals 13 residues. The V and J ends lost 6 bases and 7 bases respectively, with 16 bases between them. CDR1 and CDR2 (germline): DFQATT, SNEGSKA (reference sequence). Template material for amplifying TCR beta CDR3 regions consisted of RNA transcripts. The primer set for the first-round RT-PCR of the TCR CDR3 was HTBI. MiXCR was run by TCRdb on the multiplex PCR reads, yielding one entry per CDR3 protein. Among 650,000 to 750,000 distinct CDR3 sequences listed, 12% to 15% were seen once.

This chain connects TRBV20-1 to TRBJ2-1; no clear D gene. The source is a woman aged 18-30 years with Graves' hyperthyroidism. The specimen sequenced was blood. The DNA for the CDR3 is TGCAGTGCCGTTGGGCGGTTTGAAAATGAGCAGTTCTTC. This codes for CSAVGRFENEQFF.